This is a list of T cell receptor beta chains from one sample in a study of blood T cells in healthy people across ages. TCRdb recomputed calls from the 5' RACE reads with MiXCR, one row per CDR3 protein. The table lists approximately 1.5 million distinct CDR3 sequences, 30% to 40% of them singletons. The source material was blood. The receptor source for this set is a woman aged 30 to 39 in good health. CDR3s include the opening cysteine and the closing phenylalanine or tryptophan. D genes are given only for firm matches. Clone size is given for some rows only: seen once, a few or many times, or a class if the clone is expanded.

>TRBV7-6|TRBD2|.|TRBJ2-3
TGTGCCAGCAGCTTTAGACGGGGCGGGGGGGCAGGCACAGATACGCAGTATTTT
CASSFRRGGGAGTDTQYF
>TRBV3-1|TRBD2|.|TRBJ2-1
TGTGCCAGCAGCCGATTTCATGCGGGGGGGCCTGATGAGCAGTTCTTC
CASSRFHAGGPDEQFF
>TRBV15|.|many|TRBJ2-7
TGTGCCACCAGCAGAGAAAGGGGTTCCTCCTACGAGCAGTACTTC
CATSRERGSSYEQYF
>TRBV10-2|.|.|TRBJ1-1
TGCGCCAGCACCGGGGACGGGGGGGTTCGGAACACTGAAGCTTTCTTT
CASTGDGGVRNTEAFF
>TRBV20-1|TRBD1|.|TRBJ2-7
TGCAGTGCTCTTGACACAGGGGACAACTACGAGCAGTACTTC
CSALDTGDNYEQYF
>TRBV29-1|TRBD2|.|TRBJ2-3
TGCAGCGTTGGGGGGAAGCGGGATGGGAGCACAGATACGCAGTATTTT
CSVGGKRDGSTDTQYF
>TRBV7-2|TRBD2|.|TRBJ2-1
TGTGCCAGCAGACACCCTAAGTCGGCTAGCGGGGGGAATTACAATGAGCAGTTCTTC
CASRHPKSASGGNYNEQFF
>TRBV3-1|TRBD2|.|TRBJ2-1
TGTGCCAGCAGCCAAGGGAGGTGGGGCGGGGGACTTCCCAATGAGCAGTTCTTC
CASSQGRWGGGLPNEQFF
>TRBV20-1|.|few|TRBJ1-1
TGCAGTGCTAGAGGACAAGGGGCGCAGTTAGTGACTGAAGCTTTCTTT
CSARGQGAQLVTEAFF
>TRBV2|TRBD1|.|TRBJ2-5
TGTGCCAGCGGGGACAGGGAATGGCAAGAGACCCAGTACTTC
CASGDREWQETQYF
>TRBV4-2|.|.|TRBJ2-3
TGTGCCAGCAGCCAAGGGCCCGCCGGGACTGCCACAGATACGCAGTATTTT
CASSQGPAGTATDTQYF
>TRBV10-1|.|few|TRBJ1-4
TGCGCCAGCAGTGACCCGACAACTAATGAAAAACTGTTTTTT
CASSDPTTNEKLFF
>TRBV7-3|TRBD2|.|TRBJ2-5
TGTGCCAGCAGCTACCTAGCGGGTTCAGAGACCCAGTACTTC
CASSYLAGSETQYF
>TRBV4-1|.|few|TRBJ2-1
TGCGCCAGCAGCCAAGAGTTCACTAGGGTATACAATGAGCAGTTCTTC
CASSQEFTRVYNEQFF
>TRBV6-6|TRBD1|.|TRBJ1-2
TGTGCCAGCCGAACTGACAGGGTTTCGTTGGGCTACACCTTC
CASRTDRVSLGYTF
>TRBV20-1|.|few|TRBJ1-1
TGCAGTGCTAGAGATTGGAACACTGAAGCTTTCTTT
CSARDWNTEAFF
>TRBV5-5|.|few|TRBJ2-7
TGTGCCAGCAGCTTGAGCGGTCAGCTCCCCTACGAGCAGTACTTC
CASSLSGQLPYEQYF
>TRBV20-1|.|few|TRBJ1-1
TGCAGTGCTGGGCTGGGGAGAACTGAAGCTTTCTTT
CSAGLGRTEAFF
>TRBV13|.|few|TRBJ2-7
TGTGCCAGCAGCTTAGGGAGAGCCCCCTCCGAGCAGTACTTC
CASSLGRAPSEQYF
>TRBV24-1|.|many|TRBJ2-3
TGTGCCACCAGTGATTCGGCCCCATTGGATACGCAGTATTTT
CATSDSAPLDTQYF
>TRBV20-1|.|few|TRBJ2-7
TGCAGTGCTGAGGGGGGTCAGGGGGGCACCTACGAGCAGTACTTC
CSAEGGQGGTYEQYF
>TRBV29-1|.|few|TRBJ1-2
TGCAGCGTTGAGCTGACAGCCGCTTATGGCTACACCTTC
CSVELTAAYGYTF
>TRBV24-1|TRBD2|few|TRBJ2-3
TGTGCCACCAGTGAGCCCGGACTAGGCGGATCAGGTACGCAGTATTTT
CATSEPGLGGSGTQYF
>TRBV10-3|.|.|TRBJ2-7
TGTGCCACCTTACTAGGGGTGAGCTCCTACGAGCAGTACTTC
CATLLGVSSYEQYF
>TRBV20-1|.|few|TRBJ2-3
TGCAGTGCTAGAGATCGATGGAGGACAGATACGCAGTATTTT
CSARDRWRTDTQYF
>TRBV6-6|.|.|TRBJ2-1
TGTGCCAGCAGTGCGGTTACGGTCGGACACCACAATGAGCAGTTCTTC
CASSAVTVGHHNEQFF
>TRBV4-2|.|few|TRBJ2-3
TGTGCCAGCAATGCGGATGGGGCCGGTGATACGCAGTATTTT
CASNADGAGDTQYF
>TRBV20-1|.|.|TRBJ2-1
TGCAGTGCTAGAGTCCGTACGTACACGTACAATGAGCAGTTCTTC
CSARVRTYTYNEQFF
>TRBV7-2|.|.|TRBJ1-1
TGTGCCAGCAGCTTAGTTGGAGGGGCTCTCGCTGAAGCTTTCTTT
CASSLVGGALAEAFF
>TRBV6-1|.|few|TRBJ1-6
TGTGCCAGCAGTGTTACTGTTTTGAGCGTTAGTTCACCCCTCCACTTT
CASSVTVLSVSSPLHF
>TRBV4-1|.|few|TRBJ1-1
TGCGCCAGCAGCCAAGTTACAGGGCAGGACACTGAAGCTTTCTTT
CASSQVTGQDTEAFF
>TRBV11-2|.|.|TRBJ2-5
TGTGCCAGCACCCTTGGCAAGACCCAGTACTTC
CASTLGKTQYF
>TRBV7-9|.|few|TRBJ1-2
TGTGCCAGCAGCTTACGAGGGGGGAATGGCTACACCTTC
CASSLRGGNGYTF
>TRBV2|TRBD1|.|TRBJ1-1
TGTGCCAGCACTGTAGCAGGGGGGTACACTGAAGCTTTCTTT
CASTVAGGYTEAFF
>TRBV20-1|TRBD1|.|TRBJ2-1
TGCAGTGCTATAGAGAAGACAGGGCGAATAAGTGAGCAGTTCTTC
CSAIEKTGRISEQFF
>TRBV2|.|.|TRBJ1-1
TGTGCCAGCAGTGGGGGGTTCACTGAAGCTTTCTTT
CASSGGFTEAFF
>TRBV29-1|.|many|TRBJ2-7
TGCAGCGTAATATCCGACGCCGGAGACTACGAGCAGTACTTC
CSVISDAGDYEQYF
>TRBV7-9|.|.|TRBJ2-7
TGTGCCAGCCGGACAGATCTACCGTCCGAGCAGTACTTC
CASRTDLPSEQYF
>TRBV5-1|.|.|TRBJ2-7
TGCGCCAGCAGCTTGGGCGAGTATCTATCCTACGAGCAGTACTTC
CASSLGEYLSYEQYF
>TRBV5-1|TRBD2|.|TRBJ2-1
TGCGCCAGCAGCTCCCGAGGGGGCCACTCCGGGACTAGCGTGCACAATGAGCAGTTCTTC
CASSSRGGHSGTSVHNEQFF
>TRBV29-1|.|few|TRBJ1-1
TGCAGCGTGCATACCGGGACGGGCAACACTGAAGCTTTCTTT
CSVHTGTGNTEAFF
>TRBV6-2/TRBV6-3|.|many|TRBJ1-2
TGTGCCAGCAGTTACTCCGGCCACTATGGCTACACCTTC
CASSYSGHYGYTF
>TRBV5-8|.|.|TRBJ2-7
TGTGCCAGCAGCTACGACAGGATTGGGCGATTCTACGAGCAGTACTTC
CASSYDRIGRFYEQYF
>TRBV20-1|.|.|TRBJ2-7
TGCAGTGCTAGTCGGGTACAGGGTTCCTACGAGCAGTACTTC
CSASRVQGSYEQYF
>TRBV27|TRBD2|.|TRBJ2-7
TGTGCCACAGGGACTAGCGGGAGTCACGAGCAGTACTTC
CATGTSGSHEQYF
>TRBV27|.|.|TRBJ2-1
TGTGCCAGCAGTCTTAACCGGGGTCCACCCAATGAGCAGTTCTTC
CASSLNRGPPNEQFF
>TRBV6-1|.|.|TRBJ2-7
TGTGCCAGCAGAGCGGTTTTCACCTACGAGCAGTACTTC
CASRAVFTYEQYF
>TRBV7-3|TRBD2|.|TRBJ2-7
TGTGCCAGCAGCTTGAGACTAGCAGAACGCTACGAGCAGTACTTC
CASSLRLAERYEQYF
>TRBV27|.|.|TRBJ2-3
TGTGCCAGCAACCCAATTTTAGCGAGCACAGATACGCAGTATTTT
CASNPILASTDTQYF
>TRBV7-9|.|.|TRBJ2-1
TGTGCCAGCAGCTTAGATTGCAATGAGCAGTTCTTC
CASSLDCNEQFF
>TRBV20-1|TRBD1|.|TRBJ1-2
TGCAGTGCTAAGGACAGGTACTATGGCTACACCTTC
CSAKDRYYGYTF
>TRBV10-2|.|.|TRBJ1-1
TGCGCCAGCAGGATGGGAGTCACTGAAGCTTTCTTT
CASRMGVTEAFF
>TRBV15|TRBD1|many|TRBJ2-5
TGTGCCACCAGCGGAAGGACAGGGGGAGAGACCCAGTACTTC
CATSGRTGGETQYF